These 32 T cell receptor beta chains were all obtained from the same sample, sequenced in a study of blood T cells in healthy people across ages. Together with a sample-barcoded 5' primer, a J-beta primer mix was included in a second PCR lasting about 7 to 12 cycles. Each CDR3 protein is one row after TCRdb ran MiXCR on the 5' RACE reads. The repertoire holds 1,500,000 or so distinct CDR3 sequences, with roughly 43% as singletons. The sample consisted of blood. These receptors were taken from a woman aged 18-29 years in good health.

The rearrangement uses TRBV3-1 and TRBJ1-6, with D possibly TRBD1 on 5 matching bases. The CDR3 spans 17 residues. V was pared by 4 bases and J by 4 bases, with 17 bases between. The germline V gene encodes CDR1 LGHDT and CDR2 YNNKEL (reference sequence). The CDR3 reads CASSPRADTAYNSPLHF. CDR3 nucleotides: TGTGCCAGCAGCCCAAGGGCGGACACAGCGTATAATTCACCCCTCCACTTT.

In its sample, this clonotype was seen a few times. The gene calls are TRBV4-3 and TRBJ1-2, with D perhaps TRBD1 (5 bases). Trimming shortened V by 3 bases and J by 6 bases, and 14 bases separated the two germline ends. The CDR3 is made up of 14 amino acids. The germline V gene has CDR1 LGHNA and CDR2 YSLEER. The CDR3 loop reads CASSHRQTPDGYTF. CDR3 coding DNA: TGCGCCAGCAGCCATAGACAGACACCCGATGGCTACACCTTC.

This clonotype was counted only a few times. This chain uses TRBV6-6 with TRBJ1-5; the D is unclear. With 1 base removed from V and 3 bases from J, the gap between germline ends came to 7 bases. The CDR3 loop spans 14 amino acids. Germline assignment: CDR1 MNHNY and CDR2 SVGAGI (reference sequence). The CDR3 reads CASSYFPYNQPQHF. CDR3 DNA: TGTGCCAGCAGTTACTTTCCATACAATCAGCCCCAGCATTTT.

V usage is TRBV5-1 and J usage is TRBJ1-4; no firm D call. V dropped 5 bases and J dropped 3 bases, with 5 bases sitting between them. CDR1 and CDR2 from the germline V gene are SGHRS and YFSETQ. The CDR3 spans 12 residues. The CDR3, as DNA: TGCGCCAGCAGGGGTGCTAATGAAAAACTGTTTTTT. Protein sequence: CASRGANEKLFF.

The chain recombines TRBV24-1 with TRBJ2-1, with D possibly being TRBD2 (5 bases). Germline V gene data show CDR1 as KGHDR and CDR2 as SFDVKD. V was clipped by 12 bases and J by 5 bases, with 13 bases between them. The CDR3 extends over 12 amino acids. The CDR3 DNA follows: TGTGCCTCCGGACGGGGAGACAATGAGCAGTTCTTC. It specifies CASGRGDNEQFF.

CDR3 sequence: CASSLFAVAKNIQYF. The DNA of the CDR3 is TGTGCCAGCAGTTTATTTGCAGTAGCCAAAAACATTCAGTACTTC. V gene TRBV12-3 or TRBV12-4 combines with J gene TRBJ2-4; D unclear. Trimming left V 2 bases short and J 0 bases short, with 8 bases between. CDR3 size: 15 residues.

The sample holds one count of this clonotype. The gene calls are TRBV7-2 and TRBJ2-5; D not resolved. Germline values: CDR1 SGHTA, CDR2 FQGNSA. This CDR3 spans 16 amino acids. The V end lost 2 bases, the J end lost 5 bases, and 18 bases lay between the germline ends. The CDR3 spells CASSLIGLVGRETQYF. The CDR3 DNA sequence: TGTGCCAGCAGCTTAATAGGGCTAGTTGGCAGGGAGACCCAGTACTTC. The full variable domain, completed using reference TRBV7-2 and TRBJ2-5, is GAGVSQSPSNKVTEKGKDVELRCDPISGHTALYWYRQSLGQGLEFLIYFQGNSAPDKSGLPSDRFSAERTGGSVSTLTIQRTQQEDSAVYLCASSLIGLVGRETQYFGPGTRLLVL.

The table lists this clonotype with a few counts. The chain employs TRBV2 and TRBJ2-4, with TRBD2 matching 13 bases. The trim removed 6 bases at V and 7 bases at J, leaving 6 bases unmatched. Germline V gene sequence: CDR1 SNHLY, CDR2 FYNNEI. This CDR3 has 15 amino acids. CDR3 residues: CASSPTSGRSNIQYF. The CDR3 DNA sequence: TGTGCCAGCAGCCCGACTAGCGGGAGGTCGAACATTCAGTACTTC.

The chain links TRBV27 to TRBJ2-2; perhaps TRBD1 as D (6 bases). Germline-derived CDR1 and CDR2 are MNHEY and SMNVEV (reference sequence). There are 14 residues in the CDR3. V dropped 3 bases and J dropped 5 bases, with 10 bases sitting between them. In nucleotides, the CDR3 is TGTGCCAGCAGTTTCGGACAGCTGACCGGGGAGCTGTTTTTT. Amino acids: CASSFGQLTGELFF.

The table lists this clonotype with a few counts. This rearrangement joins TRBV6-2 or TRBV6-3 to TRBJ1-2; D is ambiguous. The ends were cut back, 0 bases at V and 0 bases at J, with 11 bases in the middle. Germline assignment: CDR1 MNHEY and CDR2 SVGEGT. The CDR3 extends over 16 amino acids. CDR3 in DNA: TGTGCCAGCAGTTACTCTTCGCAGGAGCCTAACTATGGCTACACCTTC. Residues: CASSYSSQEPNYGYTF.

Ten or more counts support this clonotype. This rearrangement joins TRBV9 to TRBJ2-1; D is unresolved. The CDR3 extends over 14 amino acids. Trimming stripped 0 bases from V and 7 bases from J, with 11 bases between. Germline CDR1 SGDLS, CDR2 YYNGEE. The CDR3 DNA reads TGTGCCAGCAGCGTAGGTCTAGGTCGTAATGAGCAGTTCTTC. Translating gives CASSVGLGRNEQFF.

J is TRBJ1-4 and V is TRBV27; no reliable D call. Germline CDR1 is MNHEY and CDR2 is SMNVEV (reference sequence). This CDR3 is 14 amino acids long. V gave up 3 bases and J gave up 8 bases, with 13 bases separating them. For the CDR3, the DNA is TGTGCCAGCAGTTTCGGCAACGGACGGGAAAAACTGTTTTTT. This sequence encodes CASSFGNGREKLFF.

With respect to this clonotype: A clone one base away is much larger, so this may be a read error. The rearrangement links TRBV4-3 to TRBJ2-1; no firm D call. CDR3 length equals 15 residues. The germline V gene has CDR1 LGHNA and CDR2 YSLEER. The DNA for the CDR3 is TGCGCCAGCAGCCAAGTCTATAGCTCCTGCAATGAGCAGTTCTTC. It yields the protein CASSQVYSSCNEQFF.

The chain recombines TRBV3-1 with TRBJ2-1; D ambiguous. The CDR3 extends over 15 amino acids. Trimming cost V 0 bases and J 3 bases, with 9 bases left between them. Per germline, CDR1 LGHDT and CDR2 YNNKEL (reference sequence). The CDR3: CASSQDAGFYNEQFF. CDR3 bases: TGTGCCAGCAGCCAAGATGCTGGGTTCTACAATGAGCAGTTCTTC.

This clonotype was observed a few times. The chain couples TRBV9 to TRBJ2-3; 7 positions agree with TRBD1. The ends lost 3 bases at V and 0 bases at J; junction bases unmatched: 4. Germline V CDR1 and CDR2: SGDLS, YYNGEE. CDR3 length equals 15 residues. The DNA for the CDR3 is TGTGCCAGCAGCGAGTACAGGGGTAGCACAGATACGCAGTATTTT. This sequence encodes CASSEYRGSTDTQYF.

This clonotype was detected ten times or more. V gene TRBV4-3 combines with J gene TRBJ1-2; a weak D match, TRBD1 (6 bases). CDR3 size: 15 residues. Germline lookup yields CDR1 LGHNA and CDR2 YSLEER. V lost 0 bases, J lost 4 bases, and 12 bases lay in between. CDR3 in DNA: TGCGCCAGCAGCCAAGAAATGGACAGCCCCTATGGCTACACCTTC. Encoded protein: CASSQEMDSPYGYTF.

This clonotype was seen only a few times. This chain joins TRBV3-1 and TRBJ1-4, with D unresolved. Looked up from germline, CDR1 is LGHDT and CDR2 is YNNKEL (reference sequence). Trimming removed 0 bases from V and 6 bases from J, with 14 bases in between. CDR3 length equals 16 residues. CDR3 in amino acids: CASSQEIPPRDEKLFF. CDR3 DNA: TGTGCCAGCAGCCAAGAAATCCCACCTCGGGATGAAAAACTGTTTTTT.

This clonotype was counted at least ten times. The rearrangement links TRBV15 to TRBJ2-1; D gene unclear. From germline, CDR1 is LNHNV and CDR2 YYDKDF (reference sequence). Trimming shortened V by 5 bases and J by 6 bases, and 8 bases separated the two germline ends. The CDR3 consists of 12 residues. The CDR3 reads CATSVPGNEQFF. The CDR3, as DNA: TGTGCCACCAGCGTGCCGGGCAATGAGCAGTTCTTC.

The rearrangement links TRBV6-2 or TRBV6-3 to TRBJ1-2; tentative D call: TRBD1 (5 bases). The ends were cut back, 2 bases at V and 4 bases at J, with 17 bases in the middle. CDR1 and CDR2 (germline): MNHEY, SVGEGT. This CDR3 contains 16 residues. The CDR3, as DNA: TGTGCCAGCAGTTACACCGATCCGGGGGAATCCTATGGCTACACCTTC. Amino acids: CASSYTDPGESYGYTF.

This chain links TRBV24-1 with TRBJ2-4, with D possibly matching TRBD1 (6 bases). TRBJ2-7 matches the DNA end more closely, so the J call is doubtful. The CDR3 totals 16 residues. From germline, CDR1 is KGHDR and CDR2 SFDVKD. CDR3 sequence reads: CATSDSQGPLGYEQYF. The DNA of the CDR3 is TGTGCCACCAGTGATTCACAGGGACCACTTGGCTACGAGCAGTACTTC.

This clonotype was seen a few times. At one end, the junction sequence differs from germline, possibly due to a read error. The chain has TRBV5-1 and TRBJ2-1, with D tentatively TRBD2 (5 bases). In germline, CDR1 is SGHRS, CDR2 YFSETQ. The CDR3 length is 15 residues. CDR3 nucleotides: TGCGCTAGCAGCGATCGGGGTGGAACAATCGGTGAGCAGTTCTTC. Translated, it gives CASSDRGGTIGEQFF.

V gene TRBV20-1 combines with J gene TRBJ2-1, with 9 bases fitting TRBD2. Germline V gene sequence: CDR1 DFQATT, CDR2 SNEGSKA (reference sequence). J was trimmed by 5 bases and V by 1 base; bases with no gene match: 6. The CDR3 is 15 amino acids. For the CDR3, the DNA is TGCAGTGCTAGAGTATTAGCGGGGGAGAACAATGAGCAGTTCTTC. Its protein is CSARVLAGENNEQFF.

This clonotype appeared once. The genes are TRBV7-9 and TRBJ2-1, with 7 bases lining up with TRBD2. CDR1 is SEHNR and CDR2 is FQNEAQ in the germline V gene (reference sequence). Losses at the gene ends were 4 bases for V and 6 bases for J; bases not matched to a gene: 9. This CDR3 has 15 residues. The CDR3 coding sequence is TGTGCCAGCAGCTCCCGTTGGGGCGGGGGCAATGAGCAGTTCTTC. Translated, it gives CASSSRWGGGNEQFF.

This clonotype has more than one count but fewer than ten. The J gene is TRBJ2-5, the V gene TRBV5-1; D is uncertain. From germline, CDR1 is SGHRS and CDR2 YFSETQ. Trimming took off 0 bases at V and 0 bases at J, with 12 bases between the two ends. The CDR3 is 16 residues long. The CDR3 region has the DNA TGCGCCAGCAGCTTGGGGGTACCCACGAACCAAGAGACCCAGTACTTC. It specifies CASSLGVPTNQETQYF.

Only a few counts were recorded for this clonotype. The rearrangement uses TRBV7-8 and TRBJ1-4; D is possibly TRBD1 (6 bases). The V gene lost 2 bases and the J gene lost 4 bases, with 14 bases spanning the gap. CDR3 length: 16 residues. Germline V gives CDR1 SGHVS, CDR2 FQNEAQ. The CDR3 DNA follows: TGTGCCAGCAGCTTACTGGTTGACAGGAATAATGAAAAACTGTTTTTT. This translates into CASSLLVDRNNEKLFF.

Details on this clonotype: An end of the junction differs from the germline gene, which may be a read error. This rearrangement joins TRBV12-3 or TRBV12-4 to TRBJ2-7; 9 bases match TRBD1. The CDR3 runs 13 residues. CDR3 loop: CASSPGTGYEQCF. As DNA, the CDR3 is TGTGCCAGCAGCCCTGGGACAGGGTACGAGCAGTGCTTC.

This clonotype was observed a few times. This CDR3 reads CASRSGTLSNQPQHF. For the CDR3, the DNA is TGTGCCAGCAGGTCCGGGACACTTAGCAATCAGCCCCAGCATTTT. This chain joins TRBV6-5 and TRBJ1-5; perhaps TRBD1 as D (6 bases). This CDR3 has 15 amino acids. The V end lost 6 bases, the J end lost 0 bases, and 12 bases lay between the germline ends. In germline, CDR1 is MNHEY, CDR2 SVGAGI.

V usage is TRBV12-3 or TRBV12-4 and J usage is TRBJ1-4, with 8 bases lining up with TRBD1. Unmatched junction bases numbered 7, after V lost 3 bases and J lost 7 bases. The CDR3 totals 15 residues. The CDR3 loop is CASSFTDRELEKLFF. The CDR3 nucleotides read TGTGCCAGCAGTTTCACGGACAGGGAACTTGAAAAACTGTTTTTT.

Of note for this clonotype: Germline and junction disagree at one end, which may indicate a read error. This chain links TRBV7-2 with TRBJ1-4; 7 bases are a match to TRBD1. The CDR3 extends over 15 amino acids. In germline, CDR1 is SGHTA, CDR2 FQGNSA. CDR3 coding DNA: TGTGCCAACAGCCGCCAAACAGGGGTGGGGGAAAAACTGTTTTTT. Its translation: CANSRQTGVGEKLFF.

The V call is TRBV20-1, the J call TRBJ1-1, with a tentative D call TRBD1 (5 bases). The CDR3 has 13 amino acids. CDR1 and CDR2 (germline): DFQATT, SNEGSKA (reference sequence). V was cut by 5 bases and J by 1 base, with 11 bases left in between. In DNA, the CDR3 is TGCAGTGCTGCGGGACGGAGGAACACTGAAGCTTTCTTT. This gives the protein CSAAGRRNTEAFF.

This clonotype appeared once. The rearrangement links TRBV15 to TRBJ2-7, with 9 positions matching TRBD2. The end of the DNA is better explained by TRBJ2-5, so the J call may be wrong. In germline, CDR1 is LNHNV, CDR2 YYDKDF (reference sequence). There are 16 residues in the CDR3. The CDR3 loop reads CATSRVGIAGVETQYF. DNA for the CDR3: TGTGCCACCAGCAGAGTAGGGATAGCGGGAGTCGAGACCCAGTACTTC.

The chain employs TRBV3-1 and TRBJ1-1, with D unclear. In germline, CDR1 is LGHDT, CDR2 YNNKEL (reference sequence). This CDR3 spans 14 amino acids. V was trimmed by 2 bases and J by 4 bases, leaving 11 bases between them. CDR3 sequence: CASSQLRLTTEAFF. Here the CDR3 DNA reads TGTGCCAGCAGCCAACTACGGTTAACCACTGAAGCTTTCTTT.